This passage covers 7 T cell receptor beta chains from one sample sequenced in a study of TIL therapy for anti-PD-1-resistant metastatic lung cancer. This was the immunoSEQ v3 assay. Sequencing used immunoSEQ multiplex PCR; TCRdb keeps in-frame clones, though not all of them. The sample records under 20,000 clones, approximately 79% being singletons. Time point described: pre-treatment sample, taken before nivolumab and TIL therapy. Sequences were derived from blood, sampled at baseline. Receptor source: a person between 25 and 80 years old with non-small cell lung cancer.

CDR3: CASSLESLSPSLFF. Here the CDR3 DNA reads TGTGCCAGCAGCTTAGAGAGCCTTAGTCCCTCGCTGTTTTTT. The rearrangement joins TRBV7-9 to TRBJ2-2; D gene uncertain. Per the germline V gene, CDR1 is SEHNR and CDR2 is FQNEAQ (reference sequence). Trimming cost V 1 base and J 13 bases, with 16 bases left between them. There are 14 residues in the CDR3.

The chain's CDR3 is CATSEPGANVLTF. The CDR3 DNA is TGTGCCACCAGTGAGCCCGGGGCCAACGTCCTGACTTTC. The chain links TRBV24-1 to TRBJ2-6; D unclear. This CDR3 contains 13 residues. V was cut by 4 bases and J by 4 bases, with 4 bases left in between. Germline V gives CDR1 KGHDR, CDR2 SFDVKD.

CDR3 nucleotide sequence: TGCAGTGCAAGACGAGGAGATACGCAGTATTTT. Translating it yields CSARRGDTQYF. The rearrangement uses TRBV20-1 and TRBJ2-3, with D uncertain. Germline CDR1 DFQATT, CDR2 SNEGSKA (reference sequence). Trimming stripped 6 bases from V and 5 bases from J, with 9 bases between. The CDR3 covers 11 residues.

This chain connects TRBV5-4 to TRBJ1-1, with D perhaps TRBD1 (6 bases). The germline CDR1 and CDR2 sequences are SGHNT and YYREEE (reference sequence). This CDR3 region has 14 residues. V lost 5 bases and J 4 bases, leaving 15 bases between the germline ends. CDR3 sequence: CASRSGGQSTEAFF. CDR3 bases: TGTGCCAGCAGATCGGGAGGACAGTCCACTGAAGCTTTCTTT.

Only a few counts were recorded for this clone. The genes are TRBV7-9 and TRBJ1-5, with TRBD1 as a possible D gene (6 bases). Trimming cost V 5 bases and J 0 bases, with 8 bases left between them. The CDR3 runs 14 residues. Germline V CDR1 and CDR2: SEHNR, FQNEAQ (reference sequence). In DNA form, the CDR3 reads TGTGCCAGCAGCCACAGGGATAGCAATCAGCCCCAGCATTTT. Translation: CASSHRDSNQPQHF.

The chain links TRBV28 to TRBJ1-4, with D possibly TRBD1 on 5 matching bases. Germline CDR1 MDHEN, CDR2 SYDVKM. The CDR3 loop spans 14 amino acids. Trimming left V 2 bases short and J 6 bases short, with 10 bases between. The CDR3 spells CASSLRDGYEKLFF. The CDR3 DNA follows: TGTGCCAGCAGTTTAAGGGACGGTTATGAAAAACTGTTTTTT.

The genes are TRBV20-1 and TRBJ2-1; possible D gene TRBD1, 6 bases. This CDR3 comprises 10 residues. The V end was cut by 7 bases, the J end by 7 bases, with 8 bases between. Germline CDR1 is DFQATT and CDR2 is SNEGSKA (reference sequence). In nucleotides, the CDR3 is TGCAGTGTTACAGGGAATGAGCAGTTCTTC. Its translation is CSVTGNEQFF.